A selection of T cell receptor beta chains follows, all from one sample in a study of response to subunit inactivated influenza vaccine. Each CDR3 protein gets one entry after TCRdb re-called the RT-PCR reads with MiXCR. Found here are fewer than 700,000 distinct CDR3 sequences, about an eighth of them singletons; the top ten hold under 15%. This material consisted of PBMCs from blood, taken 40 to 50 days after vaccination. These receptors all stem from a man in his fifties who received an inactivated influenza vaccine. The CDR3 runs from the conserved cysteine through the conserved F or W. A D gene is named only where the DNA matches it firmly. The size entry is marked missing in some rows and otherwise reads once, few, many or a size class.

TRBV12-3/TRBV12-4	many	TRBJ2-2	TRBD1	TGTGCCAGCAGTCGTCGACAGGGCACCGGGGAGCTGTTTTTT	CASSRRQGTGELFF
TRBV14	few	TRBJ2-5	.	TGTGCCAGCAGCCAAGCGGCAGCCGGTGGGGAGACCCAGTACTTC	CASSQAAAGGETQYF
TRBV24-1	.	TRBJ2-7	TRBD1	TGTGCCACCAGTCAGACAGGGCCTGGCGAGCAGTACTTC	CATSQTGPGEQYF
TRBV5-1	many	TRBJ2-3	TRBD1	TGCGCCAGCAGCACCGGGACAGGGCGGTCCGTGACAGATACGCAGTATTTT	CASSTGTGRSVTDTQYF
TRBV4-1	.	TRBJ2-5	.	TGCGCCAGCAGCCAAGAGGAGCGGGGGCAGGGGGGCCAGTACTTC	CASSQEERGQGGQYF
TRBV7-3	few	TRBJ2-3	.	TGTGCCAGCAGCCAATCCCCTGGGGATACGCAGTATTTT	CASSQSPGDTQYF
TRBV24-1	.	TRBJ2-2	.	TGTGCCACCAGTGAGGTAAAGGGAGGAAACACCGGGGAGCTGCTTTTT	CATSEVKGGNTGELLF
TRBV5-4	.	TRBJ2-7	TRBD2	TGTCCCAGCAGCTTGGGTAGCGGGAGGAACGAGCAGTACTTC	CPSSLGSGRNEQYF
TRBV20-1	many	TRBJ2-7	.	TGCAGTTATCATCAATTAAGCTCCTACGAGCAGTACTTC	CSYHQLSSYEQYF
TRBV5-1	many	TRBJ2-1	TRBD1	TGTGCCAGCAGTTCCGGACAGGGGTACAATGAGCAGTTCTTC	CASSSGQGYNEQFF
TRBV6-2/TRBV6-3	.	TRBJ2-1	.	TGTGCCAGCACCAACCCGGGACTTCCAAGCTCCTACAATGAGCAGTTCTTC	CASTNPGLPSSYNEQFF
TRBV11-2	.	TRBJ2-5	.	TGTGCCAGCAGCTTAGCTCGAGGCCAAGAGACCCAGTACTTC	CASSLARGQETQYF
TRBV7-2	.	TRBJ2-2	.	TGTGCCAGCAGACGGGGGGCCACCGGGGAGCTGTTTTTT	CASRRGATGELFF